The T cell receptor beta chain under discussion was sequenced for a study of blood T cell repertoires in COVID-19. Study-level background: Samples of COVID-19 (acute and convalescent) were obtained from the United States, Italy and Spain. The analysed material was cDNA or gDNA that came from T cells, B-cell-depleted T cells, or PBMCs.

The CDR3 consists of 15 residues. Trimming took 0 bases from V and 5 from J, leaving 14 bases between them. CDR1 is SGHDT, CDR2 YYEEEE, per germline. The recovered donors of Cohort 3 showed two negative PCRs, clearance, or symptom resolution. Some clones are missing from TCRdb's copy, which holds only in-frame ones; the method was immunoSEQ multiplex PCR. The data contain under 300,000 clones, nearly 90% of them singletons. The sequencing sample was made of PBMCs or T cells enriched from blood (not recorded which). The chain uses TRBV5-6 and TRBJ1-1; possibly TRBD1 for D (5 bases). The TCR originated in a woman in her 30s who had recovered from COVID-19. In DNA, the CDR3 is TGTGCCAGCAGCTTGGACCCTTTGGAGGGGACTGAAGCTTTCTTT. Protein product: CASSLDPLEGTEAFF.